The clone carrying this T cell receptor beta chain has just one count. TCRdb keeps only in-frame clones here, not all; method: immunoSEQ multiplex PCR. The repertoire includes about 380,000 clones, about 95% of them detected once, and approximately 0.02% sits in the top ten. The data derive from a study of shared T cell receptors in the human thymus. CDR1 is MNHEY, CDR2 SMNVEV, per germline (reference sequence). Between the trimmed V and J ends, which lost 4 bases and 7 bases, there was a span of 14 bases. The CDR3 is made up of 14 amino acids. The TCR was taken from a human donor. The genes are TRBV27 and TRBJ2-1, with D unclear. Material: thymocytes. The chain's CDR3 is CASSSRWLGNEQFF. The CDR3, as DNA: TGTGCCAGCAGTTCAAGGTGGTTAGGGAATGAGCAGTTCTTC.